One sample yielded the 27 T cell receptor beta chains listed below, sequenced in a study of CD8+ T cells in alopecia areata. Treatment in this sample: oral pan-JAK inhibitor, 5-10 mg twice daily. Sequencing used cDNA as its template, made by extracting RNA and reverse transcribing it. Measured with immunoSEQ multiplex PCR; TCRdb has only the in-frame clones, and not every one. The table has approximately 43,000 clones, less than 70% seen once. The sequenced sample was CD8+ T cells sorted from blood, obtained at week 4, from a patient treated with tofacitinib. Every receptor here comes from a human donor with alopecia areata.

The CDR3 sequence is CASSLGQLNQPQHF. The DNA of the CDR3 is TGTGCCAGCAGTTTGGGTCAGTTAAATCAGCCCCAGCATTTT. The chain combines TRBV27 with TRBJ1-5; D not resolved. There are 14 residues in the CDR3. Germline V lookup: CDR1 MNHEY, CDR2 SMNVEV (reference sequence). Trimming took 3 bases from V and 4 from J, leaving 10 bases between them.

This clone was recorded only once. The V call is TRBV4-3, the J call TRBJ2-2; D gene uncertain. This CDR3 contains 12 residues. V dropped 6 bases and J dropped 6 bases, with 8 bases sitting between them. The germline V gene has CDR1 LGHNA and CDR2 YSLEER. Here the CDR3 DNA reads TGCGCCAGCAGGGAAGGGTCCGGGGAGCTGTTTTTT. It codes for CASREGSGELFF.

In DNA form, the CDR3 reads TGTGCCAGCATCTTTCTGGGGAGCTCCTACAATGAGCAGTTCTTC. This gives the protein CASIFLGSSYNEQFF. The chain couples TRBV7-3 to TRBJ2-1; D is possibly TRBD2 (5 bases). V lost 7 bases, J lost 0 bases, and 13 bases lay in between. The germline V gene encodes CDR1 SGHTA and CDR2 FQGTGA. The CDR3 is 15 residues long.

This chain connects TRBV5-1 to TRBJ2-2; TRBD1 might be the D (6 bases). There are 15 residues in the CDR3. Germline values: CDR1 SGHRS, CDR2 YFSETQ. V dropped 0 bases and J dropped 4 bases, with 10 bases sitting between them. CDR3: CASSLEQGSTGELFF. CDR3 nucleotides: TGCGCCAGCAGCTTGGAACAGGGTAGCACCGGGGAGCTGTTTTTT.

This clone was counted ten times or more. The V call is TRBV15, the J call TRBJ1-4, with D uncertain. Germline V CDR1 and CDR2: LNHNV, YYDKDF (reference sequence). Trimming took 8 bases from V and 8 from J, leaving 9 bases between them. The CDR3 has 11 amino acids. CDR3 residues: CATLDGEKLFF. The CDR3 DNA is TGTGCCACCCTCGACGGAGAAAAACTGTTTTTT.

This clone is termed medium-sized. The V and J genes are TRBV19 and TRBJ1-2; possibly TRBD1 for D (6 bases). Germline CDR1 LNHDA, CDR2 SQIVND (reference sequence). The length of the CDR3 is 14 residues. V was trimmed by 5 bases and J by 6 bases, leaving 16 bases between them. As DNA, the CDR3 is TGTGCCAGTAGTGAGCGTCGACAGGATCATGGCTACACCTTC. It encodes CASSERRQDHGYTF.

V and J are TRBV7-9 and TRBJ2-7; 8 nucleotides agree with TRBD2. The CDR3 covers 16 residues. Germline values: CDR1 SEHNR, CDR2 FQNEAQ (reference sequence). V lost 2 bases, J lost 5 bases, and 11 bases stayed unmatched. The chain's CDR3 is CASSLRGGGPGDEQYF. CDR3 DNA: TGTGCCAGCAGCTTACGCGGCGGGGGGCCTGGGGACGAGCAGTACTTC.

This clone was seen a few times. The gene calls are TRBV27 and TRBJ2-7; tentatively, D is TRBD1 (6 bases). V lost 8 bases to trimming and J lost 1 base, with 15 bases between them. The germline V gene has CDR1 MNHEY and CDR2 SMNVEV (reference sequence). The CDR3 runs 14 residues. The CDR3 bases are TGTGCCAGCGGACCCGACAGGATTTCCTACGAGCAGTACTTC. It is translated as CASGPDRISYEQYF.

This clone was seen once. The chain carries TRBV27 and TRBJ2-1; 9 bases agree with TRBD2. The CDR3 runs 16 residues. V shed 6 bases, J shed 1 base, and the junction held 7 bases outside the gene matches. CDR1 is MNHEY, CDR2 SMNVEV, per germline (reference sequence). The CDR3 is CASSSLTSGSYNEQFF. The DNA for the CDR3 is TGTGCCAGCAGCTCCCTGACTAGCGGTTCCTACAATGAGCAGTTCTTC.

The chain joins TRBV29-1 to TRBJ2-7, with D possibly matching TRBD2 (5 bases). V was shortened by 3 bases and J by 2 bases, with 5 bases between the two germline ends. Germline V gene lookup returns CDR1 SQVTM and CDR2 ANQGSEA. The CDR3 extends over 11 amino acids. The CDR3 here is CSVERAYEQYF. The CDR3 nucleotides are TGCAGCGTTGAGAGGGCCTACGAGCAGTACTTC.

J is TRBJ1-2 and V is TRBV5-6; no clear D. V was shortened by 4 bases and J by 6 bases, with 13 bases between the two germline ends. Germline V CDR1 and CDR2: SGHDT, YYEEEE. The CDR3 extends over 13 amino acids. CDR3 region: CASSLTEVDGYTF. In nucleotides, the CDR3 is TGTGCCAGCAGCCTAACTGAGGTAGATGGCTACACCTTC. Full variable domain (remainder filled in from reference TRBV5-6 and TRBJ1-2): DAGVTQSPTHLIKTRGQQVTLRCSPKSGHDTVSWYQQALGQGPQFIFQYYEEEERQRGNFPDRFSGHQFPNYSSELNVNALLLGDSALYLCASSLTEVDGYTFGSGTRLTVV.

This clone was seen only a few times. The V gene is TRBV29-1, the J gene TRBJ2-1; D call uncertain. The CDR3 covers 11 residues. Trimming shortened V by 2 bases and J by 5 bases, and 4 bases separated the two germline ends. CDR1 is SQVTM and CDR2 is ANQGSEA in the germline V gene. CDR3 bases: TGCAGCGTTGAATCTGACAATGAGCAGTTCTTC. Translated: CSVESDNEQFF.

The chain is built from TRBV27 and TRBJ2-5; D is unresolved. CDR3 length: 16 amino acids. V shed 5 bases and J shed 2 bases, with 18 bases lying between them. Germline V gene sequence: CDR1 MNHEY, CDR2 SMNVEV (reference sequence). The CDR3 loop is CASSAWGGSRQETQYF. In DNA form, the CDR3 reads TGTGCCAGCAGTGCCTGGGGTGGGTCCCGACAAGAGACCCAGTACTTC.

V gene TRBV29-1 combines with J gene TRBJ2-7, with D possibly being TRBD2 (6 bases). Germline loops: CDR1 SQVTM, CDR2 ANQGSEA. The ends were cut back, 6 bases at V and 2 bases at J, with 14 bases in the middle. There are 13 residues in the CDR3. The CDR3 DNA reads TGCAGCGTCTTGGGGGGTGGGACCTACGAGCAGTACTTC. This codes for CSVLGGGTYEQYF.

The chain employs TRBV19 and TRBJ2-7; D is perhaps TRBD1 (7 bases). Germline values: CDR1 LNHDA, CDR2 SQIVND (reference sequence). Trimming took 3 bases from V and 3 from J, leaving 12 bases between them. This CDR3 spans 14 amino acids. The DNA of the CDR3 is TGTGCCAGTAGTATTCAGGGGGGCCTCTACGAGCAGTACTTC. This gives the protein CASSIQGGLYEQYF.

This chain connects TRBV4-3 to TRBJ1-5; TRBD1 aligns across 7 bases. Trimming removed 6 bases from V and 4 bases from J; junction bases left unmatched: 6. From germline, CDR1 is LGHNA and CDR2 YSLEER. CDR3 length equals 14 residues. DNA of the CDR3: TGCGCCAGCAGTGCAGGGGGACGAAATCAGCCCCAGCATTTT. Residues: CASSAGGRNQPQHF.

This chain joins TRBV5-1 and TRBJ1-1; D ambiguous. CDR3 length equals 13 residues. V lost 4 bases and J lost 8, with 15 bases in between. CDR1 and CDR2 (germline): SGHRS, YFSETQ. The CDR3 sequence is CASSLPDPQEAFF. The CDR3 nucleotides read TGCGCCAGCAGCCTCCCCGACCCACAGGAAGCTTTCTTT.

The chain recombines TRBV7-2 with TRBJ1-2, with a possible D match to TRBD1 (6 bases). This CDR3 contains 12 residues. The germline CDR1 and CDR2 sequences are SGHTA and FQGNSA. V dropped 6 bases and J dropped 8 bases, with 13 bases sitting between them. CDR3 protein: CASSQGLRGYTF. Here the CDR3 DNA reads TGTGCCAGCAGTCAGGGGTTGAGGGGCTACACCTTC.

This chain joins TRBV2 and TRBJ2-7, with D tentatively TRBD1 (5 bases). V lost 7 bases and J 3 bases, leaving 16 bases between the germline ends. Germline loops: CDR1 SNHLY, CDR2 FYNNEI. The CDR3 extends over 14 amino acids. The CDR3 region has the DNA TGTGCCAGCACCGAGACAGTTTTAGACTACGAGCAGTACTTC. As protein: CASTETVLDYEQYF.

CDR3 sequence: CASRTRSQLPNEQFF. CDR3 in DNA: TGTGCCAGCAGGACCAGGAGTCAGCTCCCCAATGAGCAGTTCTTC. The rearrangement joins TRBV6-5 to TRBJ2-1; D is uncertain. V lost 6 bases, J lost 6 bases, and 18 bases lay in between. Germline lookup yields CDR1 MNHEY and CDR2 SVGAGI. The CDR3 extends over 15 amino acids.

On this clone: The same CDR3 can be traced to other DNA sequences in this sample. This chain connects TRBV5-6 to TRBJ2-6; D gene uncertain. V shed 2 bases and J shed 2 bases, with 5 bases lying between them. Germline V lookup: CDR1 SGHDT, CDR2 YYEEEE. The CDR3 totals 14 residues. CDR3 DNA sequence: TGTGCCAGCAGCTTCGGAACTGGGGCCAACGTCCTGACTTTC. This gives the protein CASSFGTGANVLTF. The full variable domain, with the rest looked up from reference TRBV5-6 and TRBJ2-6, is DAGVTQSPTHLIKTRGQQVTLRCSPKSGHDTVSWYQQALGQGPQFIFQYYEEEERQRGNFPDRFSGHQFPNYSSELNVNALLLGDSALYLCASSFGTGANVLTFGAGSRLTVL.

The V gene is TRBV7-2, the J gene TRBJ1-6; no reliable D call. Trimming removed 6 bases at V and 8 bases at J, with 11 bases between. Germline CDR1 SGHTA, CDR2 FQGNSA. The CDR3 consists of 13 residues. The CDR3 sequence: CASRLIGDSPLHF. The CDR3, as DNA: TGTGCCAGCAGGTTAATCGGGGATTCACCCCTCCACTTT.

The chain employs TRBV28 and TRBJ2-1; TRBD1 or TRBD2 may be the D gene (5 bases each). The CDR3 has 17 residues. Germline CDR1 MDHEN, CDR2 SYDVKM. V lost 5 bases and J 2 bases, leaving 19 bases between the germline ends. CDR3 in DNA: TGTGCCAGCAGTGACCCTGGGACGGCCCATCCCTACAATGAGCAGTTCTTC. Translated: CASSDPGTAHPYNEQFF.

This clone has just a few counts. The V call is TRBV30, the J call TRBJ2-1; D is unresolved. Germline V gene lookup returns CDR1 GTSNPN and CDR2 SVGIG (reference sequence). The length of the CDR3 is 11 residues. V was pared by 4 bases and J by 8 bases, with 9 bases between. CDR3: CAWNLGYEQFF. As DNA, the CDR3 is TGTGCCTGGAACCTGGGTTATGAGCAGTTCTTC.

This clone occurred a few times. V and J are TRBV7-9 and TRBJ2-4; D gene ambiguous. The CDR3 consists of 13 residues. CDR1 and CDR2 (germline): SEHNR, FQNEAQ (reference sequence). The V end was cut by 2 bases, the J end by 5 bases, with 7 bases between. CDR3: CASSLSQENIQYF. In nucleotides, the CDR3 is TGTGCCAGCAGCTTATCTCAGGAAAACATTCAGTACTTC.

V usage is TRBV5-1 and J usage is TRBJ2-7; possibly TRBD2 for D (6 bases). V gave up 4 bases and J gave up 7 bases, with 12 bases separating them. This CDR3 has 12 amino acids. Germline CDR1 SGHRS, CDR2 YFSETQ. The DNA for the CDR3 is TGCGCCAGCAGCCTCTCGGCGGGGGAGCAGTACTTC. The encoded protein is CASSLSAGEQYF.

V and J are TRBV10-2 and TRBJ2-1; 9 bases match TRBD1. The CDR3 is 13 residues long. Trimming took 10 bases from V and 9 from J; bases not matched to a gene: 10. Germline loops: CDR1 WSHSY, CDR2 SAAADI. The CDR3: CAIGGQGSGEQFF. The DNA for the CDR3 is TGCGCCATCGGGGGACAGGGATCCGGTGAGCAGTTCTTC.